This entry concerns a single T cell receptor (beta chain). What it binds is not known. The data were taken from a study of coeliac disease. Study-wide results and caveats: Few TRB amino acid sequences were shared between samples; most were unique. In active celiac disease, intraepithelial and lamina propria TRB and TRG repertoires were less clonal than controls.

V dropped 4 bases and J dropped 0 bases, with 10 bases sitting between them. CDR1 is LNHDA, CDR2 SQIVND, per germline (reference sequence). This CDR3 is 15 amino acids long. Sequenced by immunoSEQ multiplex PCR; TCRdb stores in-frame clones only, minus some. The sample has 3,700 or so clones, roughly two thirds seen once. The genes are TRBV19 and TRBJ1-5, with a possible D match to TRBD1 (5 bases). The source material was intraepithelial lymphocytes from the gut. This clonotype was sampled from a woman between 18 and 29 years old with active celiac disease. CDR3 protein: CASSSWTSSNQPQHF. CDR3 coding DNA: TGTGCCAGTAGTAGTTGGACATCTAGCAATCAGCCCCAGCATTTT.